This TCR beta chain was captured by sequencing in a study of spatial heterogeneity in lung cancer. For the study at large: Detection of beta-chain sequences consistently exceeded that of alpha-chain sequences. The average appearance count of each unique TCR and UMI combination in raw reads was more than 9.5.

TCRdb re-called the 5' RACE reads with MiXCR, one entry per CDR3 protein. The sample records more than 80,000 distinct CDR3 sequences, less than 15% being singletons. Only one count was recorded for this clonotype. The CDR3 is made up of 16 amino acids. CDR1 and CDR2 (germline): SGDLS, YYNGEE. J was trimmed by 4 bases and V by 0 bases; bases with no gene match: 6. The time point: sample taken at primary tumor resection. Frozen PBMC, nontumor lung or tumor provided whole RNA, which was sequenced unsorted. This TCR was recovered from a male donor with early-stage non-small cell lung cancer. Material: PBMCs, obtained at surgery. This chain joins TRBV9 and TRBJ2-5; 10 bases are shared with TRBD2. CDR3 amino acids: CASSVGTSGNRETQYF. The CDR3 nucleotides read TGTGCCAGCAGCGTAGGAACTAGCGGGAATCGAGAGACCCAGTACTTC.